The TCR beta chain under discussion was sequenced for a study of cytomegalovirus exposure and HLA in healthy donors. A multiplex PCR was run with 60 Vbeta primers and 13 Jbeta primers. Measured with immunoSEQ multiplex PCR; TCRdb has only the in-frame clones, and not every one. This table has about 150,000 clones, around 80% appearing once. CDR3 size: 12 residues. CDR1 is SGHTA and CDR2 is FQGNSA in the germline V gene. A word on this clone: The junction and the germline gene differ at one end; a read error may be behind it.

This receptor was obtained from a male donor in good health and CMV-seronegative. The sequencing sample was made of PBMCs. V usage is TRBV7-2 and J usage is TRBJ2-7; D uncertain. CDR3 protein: CASNLEKREQYF. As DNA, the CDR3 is TGTGCCAGCAACTTAGAAAAGAGGGAGCAGTACTTC.